This entry describes one T cell receptor (beta chain). TCRdb keeps only in-frame clones here, not all; method: immunoSEQ multiplex PCR. There are 250,000 or so clones in the sample; 89% occur only once, and roughly 4.5% lies in the top ten. The source of the sample is a study of blood T cell repertoires in COVID-19. V dropped 5 bases and J dropped 0 bases, with 18 bases sitting between them. Germline V gene sequence: CDR1 KGHDR, CDR2 SFDVKD. The CDR3 loop spans 18 amino acids. The TCR was taken from a woman aged 40 to 55 who had recovered from COVID-19. The chain joins TRBV24-1 to TRBJ2-2; possible D gene TRBD1, 5 bases. The material sequenced was peripheral blood. The CDR3 here is CATSAGRGFGTNTGELFF. Written as DNA, the CDR3 is TGTGCCACCAGTGCCGGAAGGGGCTTCGGTACGAACACCGGGGAGCTGTTTTTT.